One and the same sample provided the 2 T cell receptor beta chains below, sequenced in a study of blood T cell repertoires in COVID-19. TCRdb's copy holds only in-frame clones and misses some; the assay was immunoSEQ multiplex PCR. The table has hundreds of thousands of clones, approximately 90% seen once. Material for sequencing was peripheral blood. Receptors originate from a woman aged 25 to 39 with active or convalescent COVID-19.

This chain connects TRBV11-2 to TRBJ2-7; 8 bases are shared with TRBD2. Germline CDR1 reads SGHAT; CDR2 reads FQNNGV. V dropped 4 bases and J dropped 0; count of bases not matched to a gene: 17. This CDR3 contains 19 residues. The CDR3 region is CASSSPWGLAGFSSYEQYF. CDR3 coding DNA: TGTGCCAGCAGCTCCCCCTGGGGGCTAGCGGGTTTTAGCTCCTACGAGCAGTACTTC.

This chain uses TRBV11-2 with TRBJ1-1; possible D gene TRBD1, 6 bases. Trimming cost V 4 bases and J 7 bases, with 19 bases left between them. The CDR3 is made up of 15 amino acids. Germline assignment: CDR1 SGHAT and CDR2 FQNNGV. The CDR3 spells CASSSVQGSGIEAFF. Written as DNA, the CDR3 is TGTGCCAGCAGCTCAGTACAGGGATCGGGGATTGAAGCTTTCTTT.